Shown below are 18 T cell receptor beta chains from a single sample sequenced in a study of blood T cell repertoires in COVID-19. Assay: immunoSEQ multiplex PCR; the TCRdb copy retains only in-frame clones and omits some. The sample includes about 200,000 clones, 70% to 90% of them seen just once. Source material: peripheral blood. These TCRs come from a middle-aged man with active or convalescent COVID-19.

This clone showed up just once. The CDR3 DNA is TGTGCCAGCAGCTTAGATCCCAGAACTGAAGCTTTCTTT. This sequence encodes CASSLDPRTEAFF. This rearrangement joins TRBV7-8 to TRBJ1-1; no firm D call. Deletions cut 1 base from V and 5 bases from J, with 8 bases between. The length of the CDR3 is 13 residues. The germline V gene has CDR1 SGHVS and CDR2 FQNEAQ.

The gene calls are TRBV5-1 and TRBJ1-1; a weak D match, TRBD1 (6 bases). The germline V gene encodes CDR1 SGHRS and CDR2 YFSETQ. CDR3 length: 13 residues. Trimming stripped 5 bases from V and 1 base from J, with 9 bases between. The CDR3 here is CASSEQGNTEAFF. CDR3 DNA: TGCGCCAGCAGTGAACAGGGGAACACTGAAGCTTTCTTT. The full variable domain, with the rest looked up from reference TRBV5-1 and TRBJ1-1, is KAGVTQTPRYLIKTRGQQVTLSCSPISGHRSVSWYQQTPGQGLQFLFEYFSETQRNKGNFPGRFSGRQFSNSRSEMNVSTLELGDSALYLCASSEQGNTEAFFGQGTRLTVV.

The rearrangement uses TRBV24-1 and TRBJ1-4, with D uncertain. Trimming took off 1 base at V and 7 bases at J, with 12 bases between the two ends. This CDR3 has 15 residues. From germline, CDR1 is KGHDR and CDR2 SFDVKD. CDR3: CATSDFSERGEKLFF. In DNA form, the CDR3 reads TGTGCCACCAGTGATTTCTCGGAACGGGGTGAAAAACTGTTTTTT.

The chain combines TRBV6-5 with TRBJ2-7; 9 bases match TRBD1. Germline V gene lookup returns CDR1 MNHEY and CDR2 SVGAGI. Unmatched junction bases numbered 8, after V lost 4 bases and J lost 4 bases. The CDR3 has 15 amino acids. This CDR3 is CASSSRTGAAYEQYF. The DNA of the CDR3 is TGTGCCAGCAGTTCACGGACAGGGGCAGCTTACGAGCAGTACTTC.

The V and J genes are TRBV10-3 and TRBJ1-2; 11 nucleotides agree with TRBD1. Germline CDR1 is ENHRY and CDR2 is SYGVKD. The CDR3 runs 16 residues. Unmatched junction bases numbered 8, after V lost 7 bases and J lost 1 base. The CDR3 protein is CAINTDRGLDNYGYTF. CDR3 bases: TGTGCCATCAACACGGACAGGGGGCTAGATAACTATGGCTACACCTTC.

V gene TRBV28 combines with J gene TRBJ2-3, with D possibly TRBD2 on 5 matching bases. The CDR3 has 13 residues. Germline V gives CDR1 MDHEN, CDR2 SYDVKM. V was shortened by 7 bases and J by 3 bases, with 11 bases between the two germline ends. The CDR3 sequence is CASIVSGTDTQYF. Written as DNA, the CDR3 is TGTGCCAGCATAGTAAGCGGTACAGATACGCAGTATTTT.

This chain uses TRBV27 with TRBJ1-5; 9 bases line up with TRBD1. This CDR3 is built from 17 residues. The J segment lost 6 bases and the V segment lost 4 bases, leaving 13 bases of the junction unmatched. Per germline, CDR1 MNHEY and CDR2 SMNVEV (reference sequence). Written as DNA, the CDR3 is TGTGCCAGCAGTTCGACACAACTCGACAGGGGGAGTCAGCCCCAGCATTTT. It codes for CASSSTQLDRGSQPQHF.

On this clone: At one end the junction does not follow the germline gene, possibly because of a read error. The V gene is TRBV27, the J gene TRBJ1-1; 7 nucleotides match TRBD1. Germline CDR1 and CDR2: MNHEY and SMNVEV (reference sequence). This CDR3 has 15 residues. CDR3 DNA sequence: TGTGCCAGCAGTTTCCAGGGGGGCCTGAATACTGAAGCTTTCTTT. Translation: CASSFQGGLNTEAFF.

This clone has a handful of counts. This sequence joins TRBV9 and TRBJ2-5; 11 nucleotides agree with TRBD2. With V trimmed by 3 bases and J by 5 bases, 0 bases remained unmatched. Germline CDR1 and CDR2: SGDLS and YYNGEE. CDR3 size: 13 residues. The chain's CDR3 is CASSASGGETQYF. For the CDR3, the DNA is TGTGCCAGCAGCGCTAGCGGGGGGGAGACCCAGTACTTC.

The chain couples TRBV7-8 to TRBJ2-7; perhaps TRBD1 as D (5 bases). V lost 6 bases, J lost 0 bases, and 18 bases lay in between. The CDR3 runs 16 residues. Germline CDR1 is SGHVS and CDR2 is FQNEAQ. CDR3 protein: CASRKTAGPSSYEQYF. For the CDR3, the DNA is TGTGCCAGCAGGAAGACAGCAGGACCCAGCTCCTACGAGCAGTACTTC.

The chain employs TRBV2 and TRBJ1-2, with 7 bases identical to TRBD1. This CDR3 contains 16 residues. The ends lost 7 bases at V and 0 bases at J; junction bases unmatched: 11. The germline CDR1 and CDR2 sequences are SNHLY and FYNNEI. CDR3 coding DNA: TGTGCCAGCAACACCGGGACAGACAGTGCTAACTATGGCTACACCTTC. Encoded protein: CASNTGTDSANYGYTF.

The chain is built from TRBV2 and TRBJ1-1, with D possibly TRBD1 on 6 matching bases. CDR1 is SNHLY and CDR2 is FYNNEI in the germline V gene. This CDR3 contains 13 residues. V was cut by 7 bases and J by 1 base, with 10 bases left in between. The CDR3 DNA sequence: TGTGCCAGCATGGGCAGGGGGAACACTGAAGCTTTCTTT. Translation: CASMGRGNTEAFF.

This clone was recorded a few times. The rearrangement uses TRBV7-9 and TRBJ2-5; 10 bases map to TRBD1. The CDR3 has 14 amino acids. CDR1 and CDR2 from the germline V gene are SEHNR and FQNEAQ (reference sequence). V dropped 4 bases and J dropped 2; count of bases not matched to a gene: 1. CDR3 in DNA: TGTGCCAGCAGCTGGACAGGGGGGCAAGAGACCCAGTACTTC. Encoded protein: CASSWTGGQETQYF.

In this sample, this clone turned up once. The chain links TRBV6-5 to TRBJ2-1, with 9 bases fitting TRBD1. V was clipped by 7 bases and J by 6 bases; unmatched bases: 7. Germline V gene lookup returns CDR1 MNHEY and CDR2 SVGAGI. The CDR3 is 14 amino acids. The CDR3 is CASTKQGAGNEQFF. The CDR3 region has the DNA TGTGCCAGCACTAAACAGGGGGCAGGCAATGAGCAGTTCTTC.

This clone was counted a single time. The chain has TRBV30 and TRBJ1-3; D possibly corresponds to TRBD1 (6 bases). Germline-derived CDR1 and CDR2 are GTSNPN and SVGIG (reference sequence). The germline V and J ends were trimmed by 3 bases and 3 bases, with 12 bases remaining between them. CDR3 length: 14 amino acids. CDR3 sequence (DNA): TGTGCCTGGAGCGTGCGGGGGCTTGGAAACACCATATATTTT. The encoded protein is CAWSVRGLGNTIYF.

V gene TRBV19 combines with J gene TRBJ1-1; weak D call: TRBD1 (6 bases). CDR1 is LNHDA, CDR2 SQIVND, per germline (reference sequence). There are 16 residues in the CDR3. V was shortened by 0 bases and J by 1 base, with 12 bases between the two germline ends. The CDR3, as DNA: TGTGCCAGTAGTATAGACCCTACGGACAGGAACACTGAAGCTTTCTTT. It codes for CASSIDPTDRNTEAFF. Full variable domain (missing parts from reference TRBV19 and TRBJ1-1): DGGITQSPKYLFRKEGQNVTLSCEQNLNHDAMYWYRQDPGQGLRLIYYSQIVNDFQKGDIAEGYSVSREKKESFPLTVTSAQKNPTAFYLCASSIDPTDRNTEAFFGQGTRLTVV.

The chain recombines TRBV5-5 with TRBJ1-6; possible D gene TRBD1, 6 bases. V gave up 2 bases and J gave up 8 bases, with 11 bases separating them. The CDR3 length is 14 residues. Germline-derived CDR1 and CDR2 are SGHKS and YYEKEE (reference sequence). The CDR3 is CASSFRTADSPLHF. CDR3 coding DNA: TGTGCCAGCAGCTTTAGGACAGCGGATTCACCCCTCCACTTT.

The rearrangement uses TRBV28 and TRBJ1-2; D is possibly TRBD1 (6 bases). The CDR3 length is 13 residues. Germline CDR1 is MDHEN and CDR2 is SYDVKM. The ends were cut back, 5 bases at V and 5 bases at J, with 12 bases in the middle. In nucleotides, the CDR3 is TGTGCCAGCAGTGGGGTGACAGGTTATGGCTACACCTTC. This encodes CASSGVTGYGYTF.